This record concerns one T cell receptor beta chain sequence. What it recognizes is unknown. One end of the junction fails to match germline, which may point to a read error. This CDR3 contains 15 residues. Germline V lookup: CDR1 MDHEN, CDR2 SYDVKM. This specimen belongs to a study of T cell repertoires in cytomegalovirus infection. Study-level background: Public TCR beta signatures provided an indication of both CMV infection and a matching HLA type. Findings of the study overall: The study identified carriers of CMV plus the relevant HLA from cumulative public TCR beta family frequency.

TCRdb analysed the reads with MiXCR anew, one entry per CDR3 protein. The sample carries over 200,000 distinct CDR3 sequences, about 13% recorded once. The sequencing sample was made of PBMCs. The chain combines TRBV28 with TRBJ2-1; D is perhaps TRBD2 (6 bases). The clonotype was recovered from a human donor in good health (CMV status not recorded). Some clones in this sample may be carry-over from other donors' samples. This CDR3 is CASSFGGITYNEQLF. In DNA, the CDR3 is TGTGCCAGCAGTTTTGGCGGGATTACCTACAATGAGCAGCTCTTC.